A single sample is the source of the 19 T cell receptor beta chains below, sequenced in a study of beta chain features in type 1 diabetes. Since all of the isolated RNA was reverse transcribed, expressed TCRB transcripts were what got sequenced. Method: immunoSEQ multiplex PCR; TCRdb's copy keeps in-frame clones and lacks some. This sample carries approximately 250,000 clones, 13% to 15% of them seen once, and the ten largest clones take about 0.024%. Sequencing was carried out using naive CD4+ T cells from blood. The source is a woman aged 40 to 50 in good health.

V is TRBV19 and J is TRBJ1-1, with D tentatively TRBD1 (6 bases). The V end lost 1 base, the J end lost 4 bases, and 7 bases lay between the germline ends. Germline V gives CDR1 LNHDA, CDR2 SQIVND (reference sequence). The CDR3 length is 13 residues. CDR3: CASSIGGGTEAFF. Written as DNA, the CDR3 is TGTGCCAGTAGTATAGGAGGGGGCACTGAAGCTTTCTTT. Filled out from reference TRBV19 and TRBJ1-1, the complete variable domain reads DGGITQSPKYLFRKEGQNVTLSCEQNLNHDAMYWYRQDPGQGLRLIYYSQIVNDFQKGDIAEGYSVSREKKESFPLTVTSAQKNPTAFYLCASSIGGGTEAFFGQGTRLTVV.

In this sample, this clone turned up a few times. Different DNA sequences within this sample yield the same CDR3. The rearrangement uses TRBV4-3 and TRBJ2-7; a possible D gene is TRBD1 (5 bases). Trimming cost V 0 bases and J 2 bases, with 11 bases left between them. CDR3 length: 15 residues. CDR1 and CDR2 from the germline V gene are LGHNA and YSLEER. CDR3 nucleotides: TGCGCCAGCAGCCAAGAAGCTAGGGGTGCCTACGAGCAGTACTTC. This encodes CASSQEARGAYEQYF.

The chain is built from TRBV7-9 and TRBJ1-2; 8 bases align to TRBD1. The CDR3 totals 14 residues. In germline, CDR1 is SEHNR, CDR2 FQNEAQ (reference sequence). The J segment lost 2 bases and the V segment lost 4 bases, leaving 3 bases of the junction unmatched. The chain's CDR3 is CASSSQGANYGYTF. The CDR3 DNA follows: TGTGCCAGCAGCTCCCAGGGGGCAAACTATGGCTACACCTTC.

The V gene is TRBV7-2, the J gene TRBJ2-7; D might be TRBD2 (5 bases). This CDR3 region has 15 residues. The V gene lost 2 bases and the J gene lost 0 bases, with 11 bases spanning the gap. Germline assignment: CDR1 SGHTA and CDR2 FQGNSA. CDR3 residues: CASSLRRGSSYEQYF. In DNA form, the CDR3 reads TGTGCCAGCAGCTTACGTCGGGGAAGCTCCTACGAGCAGTACTTC. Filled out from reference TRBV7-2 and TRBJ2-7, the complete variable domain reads GAGVSQSPSNKVTEKGKDVELRCDPISGHTALYWYRQSLGQGLEFLIYFQGNSAPDKSGLPSDRFSAERTGGSVSTLTIQRTQQEDSAVYLCASSLRRGSSYEQYFGPGTRLTVT.

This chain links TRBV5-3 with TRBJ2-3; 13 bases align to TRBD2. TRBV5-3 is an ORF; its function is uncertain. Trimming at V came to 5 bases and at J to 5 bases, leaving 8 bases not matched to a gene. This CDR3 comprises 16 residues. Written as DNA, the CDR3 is TGTGCCAGAAGGATACTAGCGGGGGGGCATGAAGATACGCAGTATTTT. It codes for CARRILAGGHEDTQYF.

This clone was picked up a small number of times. CDR3 loop: CASSPPSANTDTQYF. The CDR3 bases are TGTGCCAGCTCACCACCGAGTGCAAACACAGATACGCAGTATTTT. The chain joins TRBV18 to TRBJ2-3; D is ambiguous. The V end lost 0 bases, the J end lost 2 bases, and 9 bases lay between the germline ends. Germline V gives CDR1 KGHSH, CDR2 LQKENI. The length of the CDR3 is 15 residues.

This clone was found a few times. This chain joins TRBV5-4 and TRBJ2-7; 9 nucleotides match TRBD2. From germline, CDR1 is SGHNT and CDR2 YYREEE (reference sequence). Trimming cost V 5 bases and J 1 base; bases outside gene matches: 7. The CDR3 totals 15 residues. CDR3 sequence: CASRPSGGLSYEQYF. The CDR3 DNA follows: TGTGCCAGCAGGCCCAGCGGGGGGTTGTCCTACGAGCAGTACTTC.

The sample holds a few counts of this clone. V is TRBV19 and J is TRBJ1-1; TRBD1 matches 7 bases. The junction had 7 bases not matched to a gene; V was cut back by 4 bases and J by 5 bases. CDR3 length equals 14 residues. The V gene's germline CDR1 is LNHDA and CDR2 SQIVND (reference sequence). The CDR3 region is CASSRPDRRTEAFF. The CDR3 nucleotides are TGTGCCAGTAGTAGACCGGACAGGCGGACTGAAGCTTTCTTT.

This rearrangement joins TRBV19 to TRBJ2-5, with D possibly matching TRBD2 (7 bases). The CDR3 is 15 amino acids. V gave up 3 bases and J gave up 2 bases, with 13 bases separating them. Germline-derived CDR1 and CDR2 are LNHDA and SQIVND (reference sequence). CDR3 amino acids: CASSMGGALQETQYF. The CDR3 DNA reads TGTGCCAGTAGTATGGGGGGGGCCCTACAAGAGACCCAGTACTTC. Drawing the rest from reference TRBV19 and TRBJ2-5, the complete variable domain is DGGITQSPKYLFRKEGQNVTLSCEQNLNHDAMYWYRQDPGQGLRLIYYSQIVNDFQKGDIAEGYSVSREKKESFPLTVTSAQKNPTAFYLCASSMGGALQETQYFGPGTRLLVL.

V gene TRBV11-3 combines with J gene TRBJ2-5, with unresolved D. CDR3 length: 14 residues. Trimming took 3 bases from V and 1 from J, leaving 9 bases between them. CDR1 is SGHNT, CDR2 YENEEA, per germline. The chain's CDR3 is CASSLGGPQETQYF. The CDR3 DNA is TGTGCCAGCAGCTTGGGTGGGCCCCAAGAGACCCAGTACTTC.

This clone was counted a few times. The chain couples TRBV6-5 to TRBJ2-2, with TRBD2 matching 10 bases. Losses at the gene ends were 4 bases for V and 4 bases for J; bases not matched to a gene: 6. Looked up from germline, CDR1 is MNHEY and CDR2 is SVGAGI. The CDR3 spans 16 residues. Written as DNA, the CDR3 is TGTGCCAGCAGTTTACTGGGACTAGCGCCCACCGGGGAGCTGTTTTTT. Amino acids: CASSLLGLAPTGELFF.

CDR3 DNA: TGTGCCATCAGGGGAGGGAGCGGAGAGGAGACCCAGTACTTC. This gives the protein CAIRGGSGEETQYF. The rearrangement uses TRBV10-3 and TRBJ2-5; TRBD2 agrees at 7 bases. The junction had 9 bases not matched to a gene; V was cut back by 6 bases and J by 5 bases. CDR3 length: 14 residues. Germline assignment: CDR1 ENHRY and CDR2 SYGVKD.

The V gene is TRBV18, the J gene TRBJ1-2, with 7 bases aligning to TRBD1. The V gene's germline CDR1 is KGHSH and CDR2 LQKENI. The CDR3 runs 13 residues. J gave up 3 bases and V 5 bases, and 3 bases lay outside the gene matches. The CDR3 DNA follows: TGTGCCAGCTCAGTCGACAGGGACTATGGCTACACCTTC. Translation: CASSVDRDYGYTF.

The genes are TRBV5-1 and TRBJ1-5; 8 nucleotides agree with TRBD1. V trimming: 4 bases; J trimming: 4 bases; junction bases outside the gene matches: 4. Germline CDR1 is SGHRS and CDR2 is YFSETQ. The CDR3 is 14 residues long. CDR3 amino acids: CASSTTGGNQPQHF. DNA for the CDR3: TGCGCCAGCAGCACAACAGGGGGAAATCAGCCCCAGCATTTT. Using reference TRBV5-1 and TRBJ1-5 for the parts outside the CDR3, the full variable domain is KAGVTQTPRYLIKTRGQQVTLSCSPISGHRSVSWYQQTPGQGLQFLFEYFSETQRNKGNFPGRFSGRQFSNSRSEMNVSTLELGDSALYLCASSTTGGNQPQHFGDGTRLSIL.

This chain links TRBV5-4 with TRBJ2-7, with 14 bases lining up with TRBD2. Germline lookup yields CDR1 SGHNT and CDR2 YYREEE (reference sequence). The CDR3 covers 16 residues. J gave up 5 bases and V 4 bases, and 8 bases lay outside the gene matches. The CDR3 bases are TGTGCCAGCAGCCCCCAGACTAGCGGGGGGGCCCACGAGCAGTACTTC. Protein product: CASSPQTSGGAHEQYF.

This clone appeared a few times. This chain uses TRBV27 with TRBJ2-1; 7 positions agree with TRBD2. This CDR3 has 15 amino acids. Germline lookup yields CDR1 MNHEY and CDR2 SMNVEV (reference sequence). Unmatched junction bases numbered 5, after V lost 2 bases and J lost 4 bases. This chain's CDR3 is CASSLPGGGYNEQFF. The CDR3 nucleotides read TGTGCCAGCAGTTTACCTGGGGGGGGTTACAATGAGCAGTTCTTC.

The DNA for the CDR3 is TGCGCCAGCAGCTTGGTTCAGGGGGATGGCTACACCTTC. It encodes CASSLVQGDGYTF. J is TRBJ1-2 and V is TRBV5-1; 7 positions match TRBD1. The CDR3 is 13 residues long. CDR1 and CDR2 (germline): SGHRS, YFSETQ. V gave up 0 bases and J gave up 6 bases; unmatched junction bases: 2.

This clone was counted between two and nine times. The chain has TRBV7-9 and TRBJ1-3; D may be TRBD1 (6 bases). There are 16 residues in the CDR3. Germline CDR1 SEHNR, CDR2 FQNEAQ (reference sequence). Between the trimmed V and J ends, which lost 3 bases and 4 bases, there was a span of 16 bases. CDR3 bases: TGTGCCAGCAGCTTCGAACCAGGGGCGGTAGGAAACACCATATATTTT. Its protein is CASSFEPGAVGNTIYF.

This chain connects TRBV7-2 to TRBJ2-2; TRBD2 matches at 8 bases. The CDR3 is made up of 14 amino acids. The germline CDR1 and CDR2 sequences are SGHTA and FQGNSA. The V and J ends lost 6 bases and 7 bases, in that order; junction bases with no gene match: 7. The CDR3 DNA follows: TGTGCCAGCAGGAGGCCTCGGGGGGGCGGGGAGCTGTTTTTT. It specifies CASRRPRGGGELFF.